The 7 T cell receptor beta chains reported below all come from one sample, sequenced in a study of CD8+ T cells in alopecia areata. The sequencing template was cDNA reverse transcribed from extracted RNA. TCRdb's copy holds only in-frame clones and misses some; the assay was immunoSEQ multiplex PCR. The sample has about 120,000 clones, none seen only once. Material: lesional skin. The receptors stem from a C3H/HeJ mouse with alopecia areata. The mouse strain carries the MHC haplotype H2-k.

This clone was seen repeatedly, ten times or more. Each gene name is a mouse one. With the read ending 4 residues before the CDR3 end, the germline J gene is used to fill in that end. The rearrangement joins TRBV13-3 to TRBJ2-3; 11 positions agree with TRBD2. The CDR3 consists of 15 residues. J was trimmed by 4 bases and V by 2 bases; bases with no gene match: 3. Germline V gene data show CDR1 as NNHDY and CDR2 as SYVADS. CDR3 residues: CASSEGLGDTETLYF. The sequenced CDR3 bases are TGTGCCAGCAGTGAGGGACTGGGGGATACAGAA.

This clone was detected a few times. Mouse gene names apply. The CDR3 end falls 4 residues outside the read, so it is completed with the germline J gene. The gene calls are TRBV5 and TRBJ2-7; D is perhaps TRBD2 (6 bases). The germline V gene has CDR1 LGHNA and CDR2 YNLKQL (reference sequence). The germline V and J ends were trimmed by 4 bases and 3 bases, with 10 bases remaining between them. The length of the CDR3 is 13 residues. The part of the CDR3 DNA that was read is TGTGCCAGCAGCCGGGGACTTTTCTAT. Encoded protein: CASSRGLFY. The CDR3 as a whole reads CASSRGLFYEQYF.

There are many counts of this clone. The germline and genes are mouse ones. The read ends 4 residues shy of where the CDR3 ends; the end is completed using the germline J gene. The rearrangement joins TRBV13-3 to TRBJ2-1; 10 bases map to TRBD2. Germline assignment: CDR1 NNHDY and CDR2 SYVADS. The CDR3 covers 17 residues. With 0 bases clipped from V and 3 bases from J, the junction kept 6 bases outside the gene matches. The CDR3 reads CASSDERLGGGYAEQFF. The part of the CDR3 DNA that was read is TGTGCCAGCAGTGATGAGCGACTGGGGGGCGGCTATGCT.

Regarding this clone: Each gene name is a mouse one. The missing CDR3 end, 4 residues past where the read stops, is filled in from the germline J gene. The chain recombines TRBV13-3 with TRBJ2-1, with D perhaps matching TRBD2 (7 bases). The CDR3 consists of 12 residues. The V end was cut by 7 bases, the J end by 5 bases, with 10 bases between. Germline lookup yields CDR1 NNHDY and CDR2 SYVADS. The CDR3 region is CASEGGDAEQFF. Incomplete CDR3 DNA: TGTGCCAGCGAGGGGGGCGATGCT.

In this sample, this clone turned up a few times. Any gene name here is a mouse gene name. The read halts 4 residues ahead of the CDR3 end, with the missing end drawn from the germline J gene. J is TRBJ1-4 and V is TRBV13-3, with 7 bases aligning to TRBD1. The CDR3 loop spans 17 amino acids. V was pared by 0 bases and J by 3 bases, with 8 bases of the junction left unmatched. Germline assignment: CDR1 NNHDY and CDR2 SYVADS. The CDR3: CASSDAKETGTNERLFF. Partial CDR3 DNA: TGTGCCAGCAGTGATGCAAAAGAGACAGGGACCAACGAA.

As to this clone: The germline and genes are mouse ones. The DNA ends 4 residues before the CDR3 does, and the rest of the CDR3 is filled in from the germline J gene. The chain employs TRBV13-3 and TRBJ1-4, with 11 bases fitting TRBD1. This CDR3 comprises 16 residues. The germline gives CDR1 NNHDY, CDR2 SYVADS. The junction had 5 bases not matched to a gene; V was cut back by 4 bases and J by 3 bases. CDR3: CASSPGQGEANERLFF. CDR3 bases read: TGTGCCAGCAGTCCGGGACAGGGGGAGGCCAACGAA. Drawing the rest from reference TRBV13-3 and TRBJ1-4, the complete variable domain is EAAVTQSPRSKVAVTGGKVTLSCHQTNNHDYMYWYRQDTGHGLRLIHYSYVADSTEKGDIPDGYKASRPSQENFSLILELASLSQTAVYFCASSPGQGEANERLFFGHGTKLSVL.

This clone showed up just a few times. Mouse gene names apply. The read halts 4 residues ahead of the CDR3 end, with the missing end drawn from the germline J gene. This sequence joins TRBV1 and TRBJ1-1; possible D gene TRBD1, 6 bases. In germline, CDR1 is NSQYPW, CDR2 LRSPGD (reference sequence). This CDR3 comprises 13 residues. The DNA read from the CDR3 is TGCACCTGCAGTGTCTACAGGGAAACA. Translating gives CTCSVYRET. The entire CDR3 protein is CTCSVYRETEVFF.